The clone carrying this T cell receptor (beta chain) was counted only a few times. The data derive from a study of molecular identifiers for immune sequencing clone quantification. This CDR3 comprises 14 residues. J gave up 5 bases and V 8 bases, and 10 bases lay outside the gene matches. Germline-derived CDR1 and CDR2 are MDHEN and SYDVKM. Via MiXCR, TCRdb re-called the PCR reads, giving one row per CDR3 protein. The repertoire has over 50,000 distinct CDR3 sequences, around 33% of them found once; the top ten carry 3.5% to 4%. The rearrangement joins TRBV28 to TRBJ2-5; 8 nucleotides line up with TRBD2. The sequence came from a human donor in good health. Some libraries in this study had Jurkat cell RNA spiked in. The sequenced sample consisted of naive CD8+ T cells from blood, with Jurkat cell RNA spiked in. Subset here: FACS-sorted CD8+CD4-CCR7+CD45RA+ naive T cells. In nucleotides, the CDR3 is TGTGCCAGCGATCCAGCGGGAGCTATGGAGACCCAGTACTTC. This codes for CASDPAGAMETQYF.